The clone carrying this T cell receptor (beta chain) has a count of ten or more. Germline CDR1 and CDR2: SQVTM and ANQGSEA. Trimming took off 4 bases at V and 5 bases at J, with 12 bases between the two ends. CDR3 length: 12 residues. The data were taken from a study of molecular identifiers for immune sequencing clone quantification. In TCRdb, the PCR reads were re-called with MiXCR into one record per CDR3 protein. Seen here are about 630,000 distinct CDR3 sequences, about 25% observed once, and the top ten hold approximately 0.75%. The sample consisted of naive CD8+ T cells from blood, with Jurkat cell RNA spiked in. As for subset: FACS-sorted CD8+CD4-CCR7+CD45RA+ naive T cells. This rearrangement joins TRBV29-1 to TRBJ2-7; D gene ambiguous. The clonotype comes from a human donor in good health. Some libraries in this study had Jurkat cell RNA spiked in. CDR3 sequence reads: CSVVDLADEQYF. The CDR3 region has the DNA TGCAGCGTTGTAGATCTGGCCGACGAGCAGTACTTC.